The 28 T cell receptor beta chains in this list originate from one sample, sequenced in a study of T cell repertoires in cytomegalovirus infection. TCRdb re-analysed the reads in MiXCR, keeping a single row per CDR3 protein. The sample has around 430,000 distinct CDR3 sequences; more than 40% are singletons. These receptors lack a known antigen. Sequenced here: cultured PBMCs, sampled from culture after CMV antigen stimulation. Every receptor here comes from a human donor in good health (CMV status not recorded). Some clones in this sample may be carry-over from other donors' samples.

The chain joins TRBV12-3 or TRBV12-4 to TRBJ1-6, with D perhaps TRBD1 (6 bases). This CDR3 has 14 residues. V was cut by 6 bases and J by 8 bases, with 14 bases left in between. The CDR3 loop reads CASRGNRADSPLHF. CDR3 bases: TGTGCCAGCAGAGGGAACAGGGCCGATTCACCCCTCCACTTT.

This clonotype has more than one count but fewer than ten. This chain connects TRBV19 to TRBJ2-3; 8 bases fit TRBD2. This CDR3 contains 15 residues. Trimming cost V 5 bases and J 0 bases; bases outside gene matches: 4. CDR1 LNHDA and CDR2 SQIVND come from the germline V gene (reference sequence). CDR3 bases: TGTGCCAGTAGTTCTAGCGGGCTTAGCACAGATACGCAGTATTTT. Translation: CASSSSGLSTDTQYF.

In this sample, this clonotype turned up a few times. CDR3 protein: CASSESLRSGIQYF. In nucleotides, the CDR3 is TGTGCCAGCAGTGAATCTCTCCGATCGGGCATTCAGTACTTC. The J gene is TRBJ2-4, the V gene TRBV6-1; D not resolved. Trimming took 2 bases from V and 9 from J, leaving 14 bases between them. Germline V lookup: CDR1 MNHNS, CDR2 SASEGT. The CDR3 sequence is 14 residues long.

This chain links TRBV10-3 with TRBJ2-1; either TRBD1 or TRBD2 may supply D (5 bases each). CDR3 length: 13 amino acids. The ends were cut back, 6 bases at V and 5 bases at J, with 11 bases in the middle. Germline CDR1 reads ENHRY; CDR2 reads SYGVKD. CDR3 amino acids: CAISRDADNEQFF. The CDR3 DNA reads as TGTGCCATCAGCCGGGACGCAGACAATGAGCAGTTCTTC.

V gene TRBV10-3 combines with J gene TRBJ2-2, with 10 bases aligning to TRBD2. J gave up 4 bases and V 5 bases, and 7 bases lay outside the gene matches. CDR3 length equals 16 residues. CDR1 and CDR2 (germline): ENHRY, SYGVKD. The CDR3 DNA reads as TGTGCCATCAGTTCTTCTAGCGGGAGTTTCACCGGGGAGCTGTTTTTT. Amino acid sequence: CAISSSSGSFTGELFF.

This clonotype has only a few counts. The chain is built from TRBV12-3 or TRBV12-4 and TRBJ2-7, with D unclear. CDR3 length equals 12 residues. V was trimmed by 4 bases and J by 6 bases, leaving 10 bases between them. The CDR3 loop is CASSYTYPEQYF. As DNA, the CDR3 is TGTGCCAGCAGTTATACCTACCCCGAGCAGTACTTC.

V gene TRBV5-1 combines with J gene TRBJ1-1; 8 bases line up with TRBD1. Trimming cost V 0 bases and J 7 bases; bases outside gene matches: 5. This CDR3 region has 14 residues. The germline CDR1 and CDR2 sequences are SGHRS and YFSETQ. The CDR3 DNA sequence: TGCGCCAGCAGCTTGGCCTCGGGGACAGGTGAAGCTTTCTTT. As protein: CASSLASGTGEAFF.

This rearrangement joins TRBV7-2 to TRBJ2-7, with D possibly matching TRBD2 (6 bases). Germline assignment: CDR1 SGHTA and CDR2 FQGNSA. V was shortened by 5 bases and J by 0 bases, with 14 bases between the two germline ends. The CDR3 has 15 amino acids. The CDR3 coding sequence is TGTGCCAGCAGCCCGAGCGGGCTGAGCTCCTACGAGCAGTACTTC. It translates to CASSPSGLSSYEQYF. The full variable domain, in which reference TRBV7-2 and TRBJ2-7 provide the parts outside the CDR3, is GAGVSQSPSNKVTEKGKDVELRCDPISGHTALYWYRQSLGQGLEFLIYFQGNSAPDKSGLPSDRFSAERTGGSVSTLTIQRTQQEDSAVYLCASSPSGLSSYEQYFGPGTRLTVT.

As DNA, the CDR3 is TGTGCCAGCAGACCGGGACAGGGGGCGAACACTGAAGCTTTCTTT. This gives the protein CASRPGQGANTEAFF. The chain employs TRBV6-6 and TRBJ1-1, with 12 bases aligning to TRBD1. CDR3 size: 15 residues. The germline V gene encodes CDR1 MNHNY and CDR2 SVGAGI (reference sequence). V lost 6 bases to trimming and J lost 1 base; unmatched junction nucleotides: 3.

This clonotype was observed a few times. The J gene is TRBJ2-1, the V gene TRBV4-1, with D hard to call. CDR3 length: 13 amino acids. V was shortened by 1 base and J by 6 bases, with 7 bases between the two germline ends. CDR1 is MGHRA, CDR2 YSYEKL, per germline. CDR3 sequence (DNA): TGCGCCAGCAGCCAAGCCCGCCCCAATGAGCAGTTCTTC. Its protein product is CASSQARPNEQFF.

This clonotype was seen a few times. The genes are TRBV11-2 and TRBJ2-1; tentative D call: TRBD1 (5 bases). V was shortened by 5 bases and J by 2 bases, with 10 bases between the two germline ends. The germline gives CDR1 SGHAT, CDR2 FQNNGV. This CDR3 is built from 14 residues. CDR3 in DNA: TGTGCCAGCAGCCCGTGGGGCACCTACAATGAGCAGTTCTTC. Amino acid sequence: CASSPWGTYNEQFF. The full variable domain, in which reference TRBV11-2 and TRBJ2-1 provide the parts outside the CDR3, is EAGVAQSPRYKIIEKRQSVAFWCNPISGHATLYWYQQILGQGPKLLIQFQNNGVVDDSQLPKDRFSAERLKGVDSTLKIQPAKLEDSAVYLCASSPWGTYNEQFFGPGTRLTVL.

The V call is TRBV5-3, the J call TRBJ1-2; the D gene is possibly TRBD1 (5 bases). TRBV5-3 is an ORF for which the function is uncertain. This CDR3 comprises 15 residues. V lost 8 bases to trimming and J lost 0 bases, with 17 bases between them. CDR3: CASSNKRGANYGYTF. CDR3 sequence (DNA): TGTGCCAGCAGTAATAAGAGGGGAGCTAACTATGGCTACACCTTC.

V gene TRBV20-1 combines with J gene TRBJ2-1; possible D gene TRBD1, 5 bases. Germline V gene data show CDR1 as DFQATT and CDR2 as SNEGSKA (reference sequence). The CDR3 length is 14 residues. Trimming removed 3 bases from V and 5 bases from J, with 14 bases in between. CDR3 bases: TGCAGTGCTAGTCCACCTCAGGGCAACAATGAGCAGTTCTTC. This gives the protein CSASPPQGNNEQFF.

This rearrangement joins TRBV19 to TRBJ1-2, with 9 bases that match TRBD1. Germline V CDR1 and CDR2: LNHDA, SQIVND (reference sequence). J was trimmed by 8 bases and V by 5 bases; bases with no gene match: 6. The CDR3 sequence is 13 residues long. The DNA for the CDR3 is TGTGCCAGTAGTGAACAGGGGGCGGACGGCTACACCTTC. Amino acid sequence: CASSEQGADGYTF. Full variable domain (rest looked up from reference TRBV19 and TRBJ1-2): DGGITQSPKYLFRKEGQNVTLSCEQNLNHDAMYWYRQDPGQGLRLIYYSQIVNDFQKGDIAEGYSVSREKKESFPLTVTSAQKNPTAFYLCASSEQGADGYTFGSGTRLTVV.

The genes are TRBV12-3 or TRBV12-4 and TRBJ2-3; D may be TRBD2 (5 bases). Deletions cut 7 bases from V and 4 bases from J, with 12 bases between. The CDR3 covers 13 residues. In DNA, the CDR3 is TGTGCCAGCAATACGGGGTTAGCAGATACGCAGTATTTT. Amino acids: CASNTGLADTQYF.

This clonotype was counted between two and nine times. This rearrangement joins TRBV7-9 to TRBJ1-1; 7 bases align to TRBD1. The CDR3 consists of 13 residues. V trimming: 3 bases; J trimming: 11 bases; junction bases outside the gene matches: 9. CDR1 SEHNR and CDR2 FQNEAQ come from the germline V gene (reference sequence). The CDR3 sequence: CASSFVQGIAAFF. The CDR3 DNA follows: TGTGCCAGCAGCTTCGTACAGGGGATAGCGGCTTTCTTT.

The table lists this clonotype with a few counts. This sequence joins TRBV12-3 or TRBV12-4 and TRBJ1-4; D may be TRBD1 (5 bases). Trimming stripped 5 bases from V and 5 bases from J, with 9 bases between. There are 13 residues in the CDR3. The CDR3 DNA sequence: TGTGCCAGCAGTCCGGGACCGAATGAAAAACTGTTTTTT. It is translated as CASSPGPNEKLFF.

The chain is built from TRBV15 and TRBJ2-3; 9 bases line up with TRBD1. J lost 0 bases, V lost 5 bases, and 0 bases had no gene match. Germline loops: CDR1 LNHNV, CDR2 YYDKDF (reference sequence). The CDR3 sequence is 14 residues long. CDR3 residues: CATSGTGSTDTQYF. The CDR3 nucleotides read TGTGCCACCAGCGGGACAGGGAGCACAGATACGCAGTATTTT.

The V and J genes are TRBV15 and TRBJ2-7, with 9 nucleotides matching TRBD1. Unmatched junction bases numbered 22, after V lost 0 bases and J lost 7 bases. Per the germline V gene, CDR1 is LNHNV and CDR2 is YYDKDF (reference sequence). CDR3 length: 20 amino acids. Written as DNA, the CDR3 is TGTGCCACCAGCAGAGATCCCCTGACAGGGGGAAAGGGGTGGGGAGGAGAGCAGTACTTC. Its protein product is CATSRDPLTGGKGWGGEQYF. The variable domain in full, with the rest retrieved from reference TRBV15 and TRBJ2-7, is DAMVIQNPRYQVTQFGKPVTLSCSQTLNHNVMYWYQQKSSQAPKLLFHYYDKDFNNEADTPDNFQSRRPNTSFCFLDIRSPGLGDTAMYLCATSRDPLTGGKGWGGEQYFGPGTRLTVT.

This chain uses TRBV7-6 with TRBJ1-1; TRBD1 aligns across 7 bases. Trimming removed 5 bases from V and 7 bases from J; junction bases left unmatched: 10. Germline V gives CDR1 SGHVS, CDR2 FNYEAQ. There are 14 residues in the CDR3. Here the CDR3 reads CASSPWIGGDEAFF. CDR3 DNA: TGTGCCAGCAGCCCCTGGATAGGGGGCGATGAAGCTTTCTTT.

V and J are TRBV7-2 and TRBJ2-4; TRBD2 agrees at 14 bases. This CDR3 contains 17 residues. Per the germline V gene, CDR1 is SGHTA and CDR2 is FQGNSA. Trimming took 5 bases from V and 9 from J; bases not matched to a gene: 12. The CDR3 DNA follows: TGTGCCAGCAGCCCAGCGGGACTAGCGGGGGCACTTGGCATTCAGTACTTC. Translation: CASSPAGLAGALGIQYF.

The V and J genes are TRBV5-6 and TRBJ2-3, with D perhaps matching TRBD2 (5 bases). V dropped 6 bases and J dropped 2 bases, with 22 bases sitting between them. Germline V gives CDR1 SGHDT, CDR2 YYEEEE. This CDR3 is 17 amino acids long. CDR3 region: CASNLGTRASYTDTQYF. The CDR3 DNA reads TGTGCCAGCAATCTCGGCACTAGGGCCAGTTACACAGATACGCAGTATTTT. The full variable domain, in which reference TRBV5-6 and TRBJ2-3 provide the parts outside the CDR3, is DAGVTQSPTHLIKTRGQQVTLRCSPKSGHDTVSWYQQALGQGPQFIFQYYEEEERQRGNFPDRFSGHQFPNYSSELNVNALLLGDSALYLCASNLGTRASYTDTQYFGPGTRLTVL.

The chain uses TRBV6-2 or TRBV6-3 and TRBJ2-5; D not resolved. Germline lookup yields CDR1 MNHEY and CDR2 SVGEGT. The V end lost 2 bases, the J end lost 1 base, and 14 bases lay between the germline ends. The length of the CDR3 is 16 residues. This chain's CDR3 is CASSYASSQPQETQYF. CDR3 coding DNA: TGTGCCAGCAGTTACGCGAGTAGCCAACCCCAAGAGACCCAGTACTTC.

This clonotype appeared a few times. The CDR3 loop is CASSPGPRRSTDTQYF. CDR3 coding DNA: TGTGCCAGCAGCCCCGGGCCTCGACGTAGCACAGATACGCAGTATTTT. The chain uses TRBV7-6 and TRBJ2-3; D not resolved. The germline V and J ends were trimmed by 5 bases and 0 bases, with 15 bases remaining between them. There are 16 residues in the CDR3. Per the germline V gene, CDR1 is SGHVS and CDR2 is FNYEAQ.

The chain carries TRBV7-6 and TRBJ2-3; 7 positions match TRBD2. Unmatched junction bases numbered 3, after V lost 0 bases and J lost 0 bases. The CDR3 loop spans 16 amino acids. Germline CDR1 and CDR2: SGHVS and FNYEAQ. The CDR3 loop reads CASSLAGGSSTDTQYF. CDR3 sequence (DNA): TGTGCCAGCAGCTTAGCGGGCGGGAGTAGCACAGATACGCAGTATTTT.

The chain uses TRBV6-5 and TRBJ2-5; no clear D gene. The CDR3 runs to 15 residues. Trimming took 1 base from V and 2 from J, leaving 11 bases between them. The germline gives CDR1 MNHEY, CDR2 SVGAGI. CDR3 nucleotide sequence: TGTGCCAGCAGTTACTGGTCTGGAGCTCAAGAGACCCAGTACTTC. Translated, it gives CASSYWSGAQETQYF.

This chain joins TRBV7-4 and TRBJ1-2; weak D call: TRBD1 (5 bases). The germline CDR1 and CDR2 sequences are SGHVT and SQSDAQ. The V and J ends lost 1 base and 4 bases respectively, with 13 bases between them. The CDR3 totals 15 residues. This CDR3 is CASSLGGDKFYGYTF. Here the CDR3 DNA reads TGTGCCAGCAGCTTAGGGGGCGACAAGTTCTATGGCTACACCTTC.

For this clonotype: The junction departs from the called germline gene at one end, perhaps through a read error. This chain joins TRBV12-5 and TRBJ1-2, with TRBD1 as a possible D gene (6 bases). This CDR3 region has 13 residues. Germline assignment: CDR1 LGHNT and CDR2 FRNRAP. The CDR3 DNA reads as TGTGCTAGTGCTTTGGTTTCAGGGGTTGGCTACACCTTC. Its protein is CASALVSGVGYTF. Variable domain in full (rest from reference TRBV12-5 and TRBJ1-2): DARVTQTPRHKVTEMGQEVTMRCQPILGHNTVFWYRQTMMQGLELLAYFRNRAPLDDSGMPKDRFSAEMPDATLATLKIQPSEPRDSAVYFCASALVSGVGYTFGSGTRLTVV.